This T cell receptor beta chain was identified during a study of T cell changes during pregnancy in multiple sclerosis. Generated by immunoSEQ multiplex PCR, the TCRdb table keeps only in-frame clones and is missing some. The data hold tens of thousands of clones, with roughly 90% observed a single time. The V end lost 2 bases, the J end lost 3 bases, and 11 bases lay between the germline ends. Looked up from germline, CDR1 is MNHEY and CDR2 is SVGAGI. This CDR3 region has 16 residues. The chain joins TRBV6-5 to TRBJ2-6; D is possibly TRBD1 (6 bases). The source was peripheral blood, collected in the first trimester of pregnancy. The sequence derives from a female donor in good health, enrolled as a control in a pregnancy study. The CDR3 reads CASSYRGWRGANVLTF. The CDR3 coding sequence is TGTGCCAGCAGTTACAGGGGGTGGCGTGGGGCCAACGTCCTGACTTTC.